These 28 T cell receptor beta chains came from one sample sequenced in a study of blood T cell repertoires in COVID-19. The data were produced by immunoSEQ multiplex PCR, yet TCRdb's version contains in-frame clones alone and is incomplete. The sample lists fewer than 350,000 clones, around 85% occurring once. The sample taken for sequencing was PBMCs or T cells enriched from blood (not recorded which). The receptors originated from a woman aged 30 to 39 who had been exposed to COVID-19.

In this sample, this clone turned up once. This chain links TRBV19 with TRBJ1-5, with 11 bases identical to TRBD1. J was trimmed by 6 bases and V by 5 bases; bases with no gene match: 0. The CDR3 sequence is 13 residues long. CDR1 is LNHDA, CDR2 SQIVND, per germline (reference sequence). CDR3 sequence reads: CASSGTGGQPQHF. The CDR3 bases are TGTGCCAGTAGTGGGACAGGGGGTCAGCCCCAGCATTTT.

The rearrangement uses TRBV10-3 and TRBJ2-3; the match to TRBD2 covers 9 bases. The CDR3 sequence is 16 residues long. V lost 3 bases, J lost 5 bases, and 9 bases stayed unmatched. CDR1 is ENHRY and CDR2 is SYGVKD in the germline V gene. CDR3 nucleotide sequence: TGTGCCATCAGTGATAGGCGGGGGGGCATTCAAGATACGCAGTATTTT. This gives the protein CAISDRRGGIQDTQYF.

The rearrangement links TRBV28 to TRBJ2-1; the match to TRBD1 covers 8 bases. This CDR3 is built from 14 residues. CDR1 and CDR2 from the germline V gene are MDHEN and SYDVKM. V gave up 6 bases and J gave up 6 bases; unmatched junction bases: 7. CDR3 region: CASRPRQGINEQFF. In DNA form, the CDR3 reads TGTGCCAGCAGACCGCGACAGGGGATCAATGAGCAGTTCTTC.

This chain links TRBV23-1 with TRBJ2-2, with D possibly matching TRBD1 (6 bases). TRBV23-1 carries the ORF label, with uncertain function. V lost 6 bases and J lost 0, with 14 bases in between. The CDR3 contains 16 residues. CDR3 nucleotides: TGCGCCAGCAGCCGTGACAGGTTCGCGAACACCGGGGAGCTGTTTTTT. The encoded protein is CASSRDRFANTGELFF.

The CDR3 loop reads CASRSGTGSGDTQYF. CDR3 nucleotide sequence: TGTGCCAGCAGATCCGGGACAGGGTCGGGAGATACGCAGTATTTT. The chain is built from TRBV6-5 and TRBJ2-3, with 9 positions matching TRBD1. The CDR3 has 15 residues. Germline V gene sequence: CDR1 MNHEY, CDR2 SVGAGI. After removal of 6 bases from V and 5 bases from J, the junction contained 9 bases not matched to a gene.

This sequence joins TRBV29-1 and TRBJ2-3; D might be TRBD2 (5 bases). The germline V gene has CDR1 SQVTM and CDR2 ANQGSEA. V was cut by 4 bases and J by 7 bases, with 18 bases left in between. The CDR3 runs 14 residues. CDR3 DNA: TGCAGCGTTGTAGAGAAGTCCGGGAAAAATACGCAGTATTTT. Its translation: CSVVEKSGKNTQYF.

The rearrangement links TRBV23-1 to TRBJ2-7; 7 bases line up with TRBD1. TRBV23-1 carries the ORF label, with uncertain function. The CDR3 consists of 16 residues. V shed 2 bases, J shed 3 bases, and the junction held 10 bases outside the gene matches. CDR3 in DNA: TGCGCCAGCAGTCAAGAGTACAGGGGATCAGGCTACGAGCAGTACTTC. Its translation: CASSQEYRGSGYEQYF.

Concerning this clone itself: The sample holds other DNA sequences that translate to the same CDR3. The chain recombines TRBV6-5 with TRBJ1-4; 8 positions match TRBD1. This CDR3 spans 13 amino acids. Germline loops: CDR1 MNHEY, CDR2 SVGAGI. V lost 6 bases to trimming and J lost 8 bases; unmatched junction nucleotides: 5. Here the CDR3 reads CASSGQGGEKLFF. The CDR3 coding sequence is TGTGCCAGCAGCGGACAGGGAGGCGAAAAACTGTTTTTT.

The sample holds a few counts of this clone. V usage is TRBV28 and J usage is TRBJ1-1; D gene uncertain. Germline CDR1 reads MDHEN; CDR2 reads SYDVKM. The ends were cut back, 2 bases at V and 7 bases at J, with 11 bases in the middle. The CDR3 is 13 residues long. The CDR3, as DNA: TGTGCCAGCAGTTTAACCCTTGGACTTGAAGCTTTCTTT. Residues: CASSLTLGLEAFF.

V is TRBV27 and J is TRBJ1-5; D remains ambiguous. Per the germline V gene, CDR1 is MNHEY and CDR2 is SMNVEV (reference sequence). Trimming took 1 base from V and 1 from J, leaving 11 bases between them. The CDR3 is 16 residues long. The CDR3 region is CASSLLAGRSNQPQHF. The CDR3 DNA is TGTGCCAGCAGTTTATTGGCGGGTCGGAGCAATCAGCCCCAGCATTTT.

The CDR3 sequence: CASGGIAGSSAGELFF. CDR3 in DNA: TGTGCCAGCGGTGGGATAGCGGGATCTTCTGCCGGGGAGCTGTTTTTT. This rearrangement joins TRBV6-1 to TRBJ2-2, with 8 positions matching TRBD2. Trimming removed 8 bases from V and 6 bases from J; junction bases left unmatched: 14. Germline CDR1 reads MNHNS; CDR2 reads SASEGT. This CDR3 is 16 amino acids long.

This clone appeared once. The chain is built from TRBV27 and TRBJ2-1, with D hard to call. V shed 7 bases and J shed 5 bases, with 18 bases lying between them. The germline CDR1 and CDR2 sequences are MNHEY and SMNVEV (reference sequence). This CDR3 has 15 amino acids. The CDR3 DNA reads TGTGCCAGCACCCAGAGTCTAGGAATTGACAATGAGCAGTTCTTC. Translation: CASTQSLGIDNEQFF.

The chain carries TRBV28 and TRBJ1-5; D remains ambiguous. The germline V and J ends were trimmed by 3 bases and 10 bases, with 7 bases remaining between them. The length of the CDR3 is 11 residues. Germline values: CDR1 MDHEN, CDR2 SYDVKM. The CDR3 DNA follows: TGTGCCAGCAGTTTCTTATCCCCCCAGCATTTT. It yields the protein CASSFLSPQHF.

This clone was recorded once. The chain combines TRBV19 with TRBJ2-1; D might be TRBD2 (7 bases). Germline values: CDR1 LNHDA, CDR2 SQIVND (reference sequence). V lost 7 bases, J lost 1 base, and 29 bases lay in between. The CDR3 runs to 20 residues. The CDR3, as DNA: TGTGCCAGTACACGAAGCAGGGGAAGTGGCGGGAGAGGGTCCTACAATGAGCAGTTCTTC. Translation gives CASTRSRGSGGRGSYNEQFF.

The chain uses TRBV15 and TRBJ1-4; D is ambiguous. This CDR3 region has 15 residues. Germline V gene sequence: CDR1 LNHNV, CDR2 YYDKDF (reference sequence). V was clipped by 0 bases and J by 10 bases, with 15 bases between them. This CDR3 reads CATSREKVEGVKLFF. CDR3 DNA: TGTGCCACCAGCAGAGAAAAGGTAGAGGGTGTAAAACTGTTTTTT.

CDR3 in amino acids: CASITGPGGVLSTDTQYF. CDR3 bases: TGTGCCAGCATCACGGGCCCAGGGGGCGTTTTGAGCACAGATACGCAGTATTTT. This chain joins TRBV7-3 and TRBJ2-3; 8 nucleotides agree with TRBD1. J lost 0 bases, V lost 7 bases, and 15 bases had no gene match. The CDR3 loop spans 18 amino acids. The germline V gene has CDR1 SGHTA and CDR2 FQGTGA.

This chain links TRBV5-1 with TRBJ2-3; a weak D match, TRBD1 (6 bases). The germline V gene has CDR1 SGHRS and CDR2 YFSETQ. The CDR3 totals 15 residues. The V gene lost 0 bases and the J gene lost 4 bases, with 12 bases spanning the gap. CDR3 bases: TGCGCCAGCAGCTTGGAGAACAGGGCATCAGATACGCAGTATTTT. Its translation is CASSLENRASDTQYF.

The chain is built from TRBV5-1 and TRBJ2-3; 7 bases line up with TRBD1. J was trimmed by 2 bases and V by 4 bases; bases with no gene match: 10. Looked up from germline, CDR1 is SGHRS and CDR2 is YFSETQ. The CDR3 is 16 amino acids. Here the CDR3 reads CASSPRTGANTDTQYF. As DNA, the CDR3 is TGCGCCAGCAGCCCGCGGACAGGCGCTAACACAGATACGCAGTATTTT.

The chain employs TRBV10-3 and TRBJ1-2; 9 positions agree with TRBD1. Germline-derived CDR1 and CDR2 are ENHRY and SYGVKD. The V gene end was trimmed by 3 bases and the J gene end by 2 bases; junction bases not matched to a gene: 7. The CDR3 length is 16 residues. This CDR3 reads CAISERTGERNYGYTF. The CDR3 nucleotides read TGTGCCATCAGTGAAAGGACAGGGGAGCGGAACTATGGCTACACCTTC.

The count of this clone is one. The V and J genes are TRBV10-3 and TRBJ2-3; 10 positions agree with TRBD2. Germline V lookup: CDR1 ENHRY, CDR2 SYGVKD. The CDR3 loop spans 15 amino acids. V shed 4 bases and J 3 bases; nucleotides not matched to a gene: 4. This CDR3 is CAISGSSGGTDTQYF. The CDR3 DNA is TGTGCCATCAGTGGATCTAGCGGGGGTACAGATACGCAGTATTTT.

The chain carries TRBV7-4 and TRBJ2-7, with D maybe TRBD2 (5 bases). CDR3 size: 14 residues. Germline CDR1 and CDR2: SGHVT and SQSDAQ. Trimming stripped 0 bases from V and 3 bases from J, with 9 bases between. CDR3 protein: CASSLAILVYEQYF. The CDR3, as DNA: TGTGCCAGCAGCTTAGCTATACTAGTCTACGAGCAGTACTTC.

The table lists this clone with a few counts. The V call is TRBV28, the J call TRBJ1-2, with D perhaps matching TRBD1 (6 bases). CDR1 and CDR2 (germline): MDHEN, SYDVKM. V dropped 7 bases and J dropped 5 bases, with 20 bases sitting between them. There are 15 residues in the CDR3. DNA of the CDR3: TGTGCCAGCATCTATCACTTAGGGGGAAAGTATGGCTACACCTTC. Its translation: CASIYHLGGKYGYTF.

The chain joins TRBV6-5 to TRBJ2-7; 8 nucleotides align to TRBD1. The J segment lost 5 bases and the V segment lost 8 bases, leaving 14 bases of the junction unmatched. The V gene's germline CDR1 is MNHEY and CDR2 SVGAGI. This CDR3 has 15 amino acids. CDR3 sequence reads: CASGIQGAHLDEQYF. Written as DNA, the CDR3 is TGTGCCAGCGGGATTCAGGGGGCGCATTTGGACGAGCAGTACTTC.

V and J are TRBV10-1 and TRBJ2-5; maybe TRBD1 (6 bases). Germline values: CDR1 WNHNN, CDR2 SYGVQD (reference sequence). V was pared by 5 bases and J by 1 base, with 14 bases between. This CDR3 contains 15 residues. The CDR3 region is CASSPTTGVQETQYF. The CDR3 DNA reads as TGCGCCAGCAGTCCGACGACAGGAGTCCAAGAGACCCAGTACTTC.

The CDR3 region has the DNA TGTGCCAGCAGCTTAAATGGAGTAGGGGCCAACGTCCTGACTTTC. Residues: CASSLNGVGANVLTF. The chain carries TRBV7-3 and TRBJ2-6; the D is unclear. Germline V gene sequence: CDR1 SGHTA, CDR2 FQGTGA. The germline V and J ends were trimmed by 1 base and 4 bases, with 8 bases remaining between them. This CDR3 is built from 15 residues. Using reference TRBV7-3 and TRBJ2-6 for the parts outside the CDR3, the full variable domain is GAGVSQTPSNKVTEKGKYVELRCDPISGHTALYWYRQSLGQGPEFLIYFQGTGAADDSGLPNDRFFAVRPEGSVSTLKIQRTERGDSAVYLCASSLNGVGANVLTFGAGSRLTVL.

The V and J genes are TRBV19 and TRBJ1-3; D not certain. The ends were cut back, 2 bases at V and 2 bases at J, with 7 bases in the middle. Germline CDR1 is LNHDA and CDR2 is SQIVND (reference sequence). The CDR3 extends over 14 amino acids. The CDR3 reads CASSISGAGNTIYF. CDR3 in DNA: TGTGCCAGTAGTATATCTGGAGCTGGAAACACCATATATTTT.

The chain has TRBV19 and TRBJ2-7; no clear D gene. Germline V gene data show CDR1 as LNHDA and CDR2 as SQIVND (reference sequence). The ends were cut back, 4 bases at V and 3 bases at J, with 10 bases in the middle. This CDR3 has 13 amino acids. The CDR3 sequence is CASSRVGRYEQYF. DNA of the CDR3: TGTGCCAGTAGTAGGGTGGGCCGCTACGAGCAGTACTTC. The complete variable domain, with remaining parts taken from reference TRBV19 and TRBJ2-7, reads DGGITQSPKYLFRKEGQNVTLSCEQNLNHDAMYWYRQDPGQGLRLIYYSQIVNDFQKGDIAEGYSVSREKKESFPLTVTSAQKNPTAFYLCASSRVGRYEQYFGPGTRLTVT.

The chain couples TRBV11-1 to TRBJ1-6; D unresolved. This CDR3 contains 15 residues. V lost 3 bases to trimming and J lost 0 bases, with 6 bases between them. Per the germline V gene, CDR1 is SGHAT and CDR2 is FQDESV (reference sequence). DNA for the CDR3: TGTGCCAGCAGCTTGAAGAGCTCCTATAATTCACCCCTCCACTTT. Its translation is CASSLKSSYNSPLHF. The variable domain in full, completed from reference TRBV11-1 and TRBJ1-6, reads EAEVAQSPRYKITEKSQAVAFWCDPISGHATLYWYRQILGQGPELLVQFQDESVVDDSQLPKDRFSAERLKGVDSTLKIQPAELGDSAMYLCASSLKSSYNSPLHFGNGTRLTVT.